The rows below give T cell receptor beta chains drawn from one sample of a study of identifying expanded T cells in peripheral blood. Profiling relied on immunoSEQ multiplex PCR, and the TCRdb table lists in-frame clones only, not all of them. The sample has about 89,000 clones; more than 75% are singletons. The sample taken for sequencing was blood. Receptors were obtained from a person aged 18 to 75 in good health. CDR3s include the opening cysteine and the closing phenylalanine or tryptophan. The D gene is left open where the match is weak. Clone size is given for some rows only: seen once, a few or many times, or a class if the clone is expanded.

V gene: TRBV6-5; D gene: .; clone size: .; J gene: TRBJ1-1; CDR3 DNA: TGTGCCAGCAGGGGTCTGGGGAACACTGAAGCTTTCTTT; CDR3 protein: CASRGLGNTEAFF
V gene: TRBV7-9; D gene: TRBD1; clone size: .; J gene: TRBJ1-1; CDR3 DNA: TGTGCCAGCAGCTTACAGGGGACAGGGGGCACTGAAGCTTTCTTT; CDR3 protein: CASSLQGTGGTEAFF
V gene: TRBV5-1; D gene: TRBD2; clone size: .; J gene: TRBJ2-5; CDR3 DNA: TGCGCCAGCAGCTTCGGTAGCGGGGCGGAGACCCAGTACTTC; CDR3 protein: CASSFGSGAETQYF
V gene: TRBV5-4; D gene: TRBD1; clone size: .; J gene: TRBJ2-2; CDR3 DNA: TGTGCCAGCAGCCTTTACAGGGGCACCGGGGAGCTGTTTTTT; CDR3 protein: CASSLYRGTGELFF
V gene: TRBV4-1; D gene: .; clone size: .; J gene: TRBJ2-7; CDR3 DNA: TGCGCCAGCAGCCCCCGGGACGGAGGAAACTACGAGCAGTACTTC; CDR3 protein: CASSPRDGGNYEQYF
V gene: TRBV5-1; D gene: TRBD1; clone size: .; J gene: TRBJ1-2; CDR3 DNA: TGCGCCAGCAGCCCTCAGACAGGGGAGTGGTATGGCTACACCTTC; CDR3 protein: CASSPQTGEWYGYTF
V gene: TRBV11-3; D gene: .; clone size: .; J gene: TRBJ1-6; CDR3 DNA: TGTGCCAGCAGCTTGCGAATGAATAATTCACCCCTCCACTTT; CDR3 protein: CASSLRMNNSPLHF
V gene: TRBV19; D gene: TRBD1; clone size: .; J gene: TRBJ1-4; CDR3 DNA: TGTGCCAGTAGGAAACCCAGGGGGCAGGAAGGTGAAAAACTGTTTTTT; CDR3 protein: CASRKPRGQEGEKLFF
V gene: TRBV5-1; D gene: .; clone size: .; J gene: TRBJ2-3; CDR3 DNA: TGCGCCAGCGCAAATCCGGACTTCACAGATACGCAGTATTTT; CDR3 protein: CASANPDFTDTQYF
V gene: TRBV5-4; D gene: TRBD1; clone size: .; J gene: TRBJ2-4; CDR3 DNA: TGTGCCAGCAGCTCGGACAGGGTATCCAAAAACATTCAGTACTTC; CDR3 protein: CASSSDRVSKNIQYF
V gene: TRBV5-1; D gene: .; clone size: .; J gene: TRBJ1-1; CDR3 DNA: TGCGCCAGCAGCCCTAACCCCGGTCATGAAGCTTTCTTT; CDR3 protein: CASSPNPGHEAFF
V gene: TRBV4-3; D gene: TRBD1; clone size: .; J gene: TRBJ1-3; CDR3 DNA: TGCGCCAGCAGCCGCTCGACAGGGTTCGGAAACACCATATATTTT; CDR3 protein: CASSRSTGFGNTIYF
V gene: TRBV27; D gene: TRBD2; clone size: .; J gene: TRBJ2-2; CDR3 DNA: TGTGCCAGCAGTACAAATCGACTAGCGGGGGGCCCTCGGTCGGGCACCGGGGAGCTGTTTTTT; CDR3 protein: CASSTNRLAGGPRSGTGELFF
V gene: TRBV18; D gene: .; clone size: .; J gene: TRBJ1-4; CDR3 DNA: TGTGCCAGCTCACCTAGAGCGGCAACTAATGAAAAACTGTTTTTT; CDR3 protein: CASSPRAATNEKLFF
V gene: TRBV2; D gene: .; clone size: .; J gene: TRBJ2-2; CDR3 DNA: TGTGCCAGCAGTCGGTCCGCCAGCGGGGAGCTGTTTTTT; CDR3 protein: CASSRSASGELFF
V gene: TRBV7-9; D gene: .; clone size: .; J gene: TRBJ1-1; CDR3 DNA: TGTGCCAGCAGCTTAATTGGGGATCCCACTGAAGCTTTCTTT; CDR3 protein: CASSLIGDPTEAFF
V gene: TRBV9; D gene: TRBD1; clone size: .; J gene: TRBJ1-2; CDR3 DNA: TGTGCCAGCAGCGGCGTAGACGACAGGGGCCATGGCTACACCTTC; CDR3 protein: CASSGVDDRGHGYTF
V gene: TRBV2; D gene: .; clone size: .; J gene: TRBJ1-2; CDR3 DNA: TGTGCCAGCAAGAGGGGATTGGTCTACACCTTC; CDR3 protein: CASKRGLVYTF
V gene: TRBV19; D gene: .; clone size: .; J gene: TRBJ2-1; CDR3 DNA: TGTGCCAGCTCCCTGTCCCACAATGAGCAGTTCTTC; CDR3 protein: CASSLSHNEQFF
V gene: TRBV6-5; D gene: .; clone size: .; J gene: TRBJ2-2; CDR3 DNA: TGTGCCAGCAGTTACTCCGGGGTTGTCGGGGAGCTGTTTTTT; CDR3 protein: CASSYSGVVGELFF
V gene: TRBV6-5; D gene: TRBD1; clone size: .; J gene: TRBJ2-3; CDR3 DNA: TGTGCCAGCAGCCCGGGACAGGGAGGGGCAGATACGCAGTATTTT; CDR3 protein: CASSPGQGGADTQYF
V gene: TRBV13; D gene: TRBD1; clone size: .; J gene: TRBJ2-2; CDR3 DNA: TGTGCCAGCAGCTCGGACACAGGGGTCGCGAACACCGGGGAGCTGTTTTTT; CDR3 protein: CASSSDTGVANTGELFF
V gene: TRBV7-2; D gene: .; clone size: .; J gene: TRBJ1-1; CDR3 DNA: TGTGCCAGCAGCCCAAAACAGGGATGGGCTGAAGCTTTCTTT; CDR3 protein: CASSPKQGWAEAFF
V gene: TRBV29-1; D gene: TRBD1; clone size: .; J gene: TRBJ1-2; CDR3 DNA: TGCAGCGTTGACGGGACAGGGGCCGAAAATGGCTACACCTTC; CDR3 protein: CSVDGTGAENGYTF
V gene: TRBV11-3; D gene: TRBD1; clone size: .; J gene: TRBJ2-2; CDR3 DNA: TGTGCCAGCAGGAAAATCTCAGGGGGCCTTACCGGGGAGCTGTTTTTT; CDR3 protein: CASRKISGGLTGELFF
V gene: TRBV27; D gene: TRBD1; clone size: .; J gene: TRBJ2-7; CDR3 DNA: TGTGCCAGCAGAGACAGGGGGATACCATCCGAGCAGTACTTC; CDR3 protein: CASRDRGIPSEQYF
V gene: TRBV19; D gene: .; clone size: .; J gene: TRBJ1-2; CDR3 DNA: TGTGCCAGTACCCAAAACGGGGGCAGGGTGGACTATGGCTACACCTTC; CDR3 protein: CASTQNGGRVDYGYTF
V gene: TRBV19; D gene: .; clone size: many; J gene: TRBJ2-7; CDR3 DNA: TGTGCCAGCTCGTCCCGTGGACAGAGCTACGAGCAGTACTTC; CDR3 protein: CASSSRGQSYEQYF
V gene: TRBV18; D gene: .; clone size: few; J gene: TRBJ2-7; CDR3 DNA: TGTGCCAGCTCACCATCGCCCCACAGGGCCGACTACGAGCAGTACTTC; CDR3 protein: CASSPSPHRADYEQYF